This T cell receptor (beta chain) was identified in a study of identical twins. TCRdb used MiXCR to reprocess the 5' RACE reads, holding one entry per CDR3 protein. Counted here are a few hundred thousand distinct CDR3 sequences, just under 10% occurring once; the ten biggest clones make up roughly 3.2%. This clonotype has just a few counts. The V and J ends lost 4 bases and 4 bases respectively, with 11 bases between them. The germline CDR1 and CDR2 sequences are MNHNY and SVGAGI (reference sequence). The CDR3 contains 13 residues. A further study also used this sample, focusing on yellow fever vaccine responses in identical twins.

This receptor was taken from a woman aged 18-29 years in good health. The V call is TRBV6-6, the J call TRBJ2-7; maybe TRBD2 (5 bases). Sequenced: PBMCs. CDR3 DNA: TGTGCCAGCAGTTCCCCTAGCTGGTACGAGCAGTACTTC. This translates into CASSSPSWYEQYF.